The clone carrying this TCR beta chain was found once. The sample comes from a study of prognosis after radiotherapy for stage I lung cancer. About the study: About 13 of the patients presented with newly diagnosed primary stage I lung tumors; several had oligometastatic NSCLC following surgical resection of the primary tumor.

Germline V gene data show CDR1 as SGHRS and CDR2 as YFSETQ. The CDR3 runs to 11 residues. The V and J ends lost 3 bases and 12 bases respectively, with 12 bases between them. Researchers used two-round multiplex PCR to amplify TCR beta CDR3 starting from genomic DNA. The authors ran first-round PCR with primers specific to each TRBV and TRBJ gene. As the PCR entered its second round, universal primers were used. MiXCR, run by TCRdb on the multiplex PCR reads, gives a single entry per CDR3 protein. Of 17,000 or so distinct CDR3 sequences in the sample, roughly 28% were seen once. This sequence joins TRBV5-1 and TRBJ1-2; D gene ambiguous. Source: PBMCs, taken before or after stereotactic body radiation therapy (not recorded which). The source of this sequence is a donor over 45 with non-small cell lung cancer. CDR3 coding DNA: TGCGCCAGCAGCTGGCGGGATAGCCACACCTTC. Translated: CASSWRDSHTF.